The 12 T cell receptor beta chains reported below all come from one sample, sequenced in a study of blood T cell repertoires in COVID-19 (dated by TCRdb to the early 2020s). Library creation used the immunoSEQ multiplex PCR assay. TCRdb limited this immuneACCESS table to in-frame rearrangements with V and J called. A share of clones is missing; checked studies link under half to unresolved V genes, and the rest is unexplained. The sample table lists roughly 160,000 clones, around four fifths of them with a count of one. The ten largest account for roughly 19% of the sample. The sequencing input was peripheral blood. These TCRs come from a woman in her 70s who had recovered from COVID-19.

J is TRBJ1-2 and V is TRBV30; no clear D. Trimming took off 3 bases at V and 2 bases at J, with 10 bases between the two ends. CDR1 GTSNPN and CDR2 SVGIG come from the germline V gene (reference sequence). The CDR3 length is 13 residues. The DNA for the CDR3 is TGTGCCTGGAGCTCAGGATTAAACTATGGCTACACCTTC. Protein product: CAWSSGLNYGYTF.

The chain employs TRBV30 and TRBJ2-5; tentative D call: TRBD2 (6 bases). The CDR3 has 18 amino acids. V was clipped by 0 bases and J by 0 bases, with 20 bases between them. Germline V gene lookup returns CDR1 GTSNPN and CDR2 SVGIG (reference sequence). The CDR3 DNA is TGTGCCTGGAGTGTACCCCCTAGCGCGATATGGGACCAAGAGACCCAGTACTTC. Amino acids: CAWSVPPSAIWDQETQYF.

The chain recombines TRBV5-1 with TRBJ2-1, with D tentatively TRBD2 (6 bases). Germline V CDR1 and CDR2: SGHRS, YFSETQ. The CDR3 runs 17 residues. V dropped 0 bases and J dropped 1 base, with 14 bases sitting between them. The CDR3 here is CASSLASGVRSYNEQFF. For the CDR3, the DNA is TGCGCCAGCAGCTTGGCCTCGGGGGTCCGGTCCTACAATGAGCAGTTCTTC.

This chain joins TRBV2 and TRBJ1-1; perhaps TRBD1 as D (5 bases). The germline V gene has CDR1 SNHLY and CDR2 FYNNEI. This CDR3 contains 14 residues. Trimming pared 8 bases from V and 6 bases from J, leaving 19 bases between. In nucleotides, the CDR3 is TGTGCCAGCGGTGGGGCAGCACGTATCGCTGAAGCTTTCTTT. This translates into CASGGAARIAEAFF. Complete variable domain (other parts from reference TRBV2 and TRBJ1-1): EPEVTQTPSHQVTQMGQEVILRCVPISNHLYFYWYRQILGQKVEFLVSFYNNEISEKSEIFDDQFSVERPDGSNFTLKIRSTKLEDSAMYFCASGGAARIAEAFFGQGTRLTVV.

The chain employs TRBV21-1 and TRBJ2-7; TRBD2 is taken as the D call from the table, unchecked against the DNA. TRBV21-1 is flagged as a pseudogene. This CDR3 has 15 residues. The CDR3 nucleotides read TGTGCCAGCAGCACCGGACTAGCGAACTCCTACGAGCAGTACTTC. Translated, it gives CASSTGLANSYEQYF.

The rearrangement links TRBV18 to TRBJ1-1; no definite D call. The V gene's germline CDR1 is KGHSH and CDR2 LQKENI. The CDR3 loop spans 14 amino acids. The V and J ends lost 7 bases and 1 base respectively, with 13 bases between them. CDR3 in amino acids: CASLKTTTNTEAFF. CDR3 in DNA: TGTGCCAGCTTAAAAACCACAACGAACACTGAAGCTTTCTTT.

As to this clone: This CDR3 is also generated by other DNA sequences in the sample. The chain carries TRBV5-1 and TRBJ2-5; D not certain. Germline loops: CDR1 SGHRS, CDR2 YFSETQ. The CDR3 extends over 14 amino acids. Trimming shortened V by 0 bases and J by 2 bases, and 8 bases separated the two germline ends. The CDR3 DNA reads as TGCGCCAGCAGCTTGGGGGCCGGACAAGAGACCCAGTACTTC. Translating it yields CASSLGAGQETQYF.

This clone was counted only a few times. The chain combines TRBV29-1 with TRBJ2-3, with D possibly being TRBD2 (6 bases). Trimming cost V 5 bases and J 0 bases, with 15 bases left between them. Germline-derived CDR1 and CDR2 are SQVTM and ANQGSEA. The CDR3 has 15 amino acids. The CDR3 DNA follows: TGCAGCGTTTGCCGGCGGGGTTCTAGCACAGATACGCAGTATTTT. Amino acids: CSVCRRGSSTDTQYF.

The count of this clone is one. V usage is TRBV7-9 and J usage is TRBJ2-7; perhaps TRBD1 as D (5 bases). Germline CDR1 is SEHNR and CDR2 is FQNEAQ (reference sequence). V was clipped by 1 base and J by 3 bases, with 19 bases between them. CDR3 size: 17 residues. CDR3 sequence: CASSLGGRSRRFYEQYF. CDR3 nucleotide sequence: TGTGCCAGCAGCTTAGGGGGCCGCAGCCGGCGGTTCTACGAGCAGTACTTC. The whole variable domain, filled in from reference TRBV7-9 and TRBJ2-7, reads DTGVSQNPRHKITKRGQNVTFRCDPISEHNRLYWYRQTLGQGPEFLTYFQNEAQLEKSRLLSDRFSAERPKGSFSTLEIQRTEQGDSAMYLCASSLGGRSRRFYEQYFGPGTRLTVT.

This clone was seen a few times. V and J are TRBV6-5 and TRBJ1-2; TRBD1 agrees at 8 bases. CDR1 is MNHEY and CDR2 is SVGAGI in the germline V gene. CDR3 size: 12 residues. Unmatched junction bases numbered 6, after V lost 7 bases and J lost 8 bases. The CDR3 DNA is TGTGCCAGCACCAGGGGGCTCGGGGGCTACACCTTC. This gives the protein CASTRGLGGYTF.

This CDR3 is CASSPRQGGAYNEQFF. The DNA of the CDR3 is TGTGCCAGCAGCCCCCGACAGGGGGGGGCCTACAATGAGCAGTTCTTC. The rearrangement uses TRBV5-4 and TRBJ2-1, with 9 bases lining up with TRBD1. Trimming removed 4 bases from V and 2 bases from J; junction bases left unmatched: 7. CDR3 size: 16 residues. Germline lookup yields CDR1 SGHNT and CDR2 YYREEE (reference sequence).

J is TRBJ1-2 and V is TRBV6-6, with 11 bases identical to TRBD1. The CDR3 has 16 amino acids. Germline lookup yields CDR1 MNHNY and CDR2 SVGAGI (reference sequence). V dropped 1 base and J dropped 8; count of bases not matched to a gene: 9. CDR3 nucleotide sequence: TGTGCCAGCAGTTACTGGACAGGGGGCAACCACCGGGGCTACACCTTC. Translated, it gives CASSYWTGGNHRGYTF.